This TCR beta chain comes out of a study of metastatic and nonmetastatic thyroid tumors. About the research overall: Comparative analysis of repertoires was undertaken across blood and tumor or nodule tissue obtained from malignant and benign thyroid patients.

With 5 bases clipped from V and 5 bases from J, the junction kept 6 bases outside the gene matches. Germline V gene sequence: CDR1 MDHEN, CDR2 SYDVKM. This CDR3 has 14 amino acids. In the source study's methods: CDR3 differences across clinicopathological groups were used to build a distant-metastasis classifier for papillary thyroid cancer. With MiXCR, TCRdb reprocessed the PCR reads. These V and J calls are TCRdb output, not the study's own analysis. The sample records tens of thousands of clones, roughly 12% being singletons. Patients underwent thyroid surgery, and none had received any treatment before it. This clone is labeled as medium-sized. No antigen is known for it. Other DNA variants within this sample encode the same CDR3. Points from the study as a whole: It was reportedly found that TCR beta diversity was significantly higher in malignant thyroid tumors than in benign nodules, a difference seen in both blood and tumor samples.

The chain uses TRBV28 and TRBJ1-2; 9 bases map to TRBD1. The clonotype was recovered from a female donor with papillary thyroid cancer or a benign thyroid nodule (not recorded which). Some clones in this sample may be carry-over from other donors' samples. The specimen sequenced was blood. The CDR3 DNA follows: TGTGCCAGCAGTCTAGGGACAGGGACGTATGGCTACACCTTC. Its translation: CASSLGTGTYGYTF.